These 2 T cell receptor beta chains originate from one sample sequenced in a study of beta chain features in type 1 diabetes. Study-wide results and caveats: All four CD4+ subsets from Type 1 diabetes patients carried moderately but significantly shorter TCRB CDR3s.

Isolated RNA was reverse transcribed in full, so expressed TCRB transcripts were sequenced. The table came from immunoSEQ multiplex PCR; TCRdb's copy has only in-frame clones and leaves some out. The sample has around 280,000 clones; roughly 15% are singletons. For these receptors, no antigen is known. The specimen was naive CD4+ T cells from blood. These receptor sequences come from a man aged 18-30 years with type 1 diabetes.

This clone was picked up a small number of times. The chain combines TRBV29-1 with TRBJ2-2; no definite D call. CDR1 and CDR2 from the germline V gene are SQVTM and ANQGSEA. Trimming took off 8 bases at V and 1 base at J, with 14 bases between the two ends. CDR3 size: 14 residues. The CDR3 spells CSPEPGQNTGELFF. The CDR3 nucleotides read TGCAGCCCCGAGCCTGGGCAGAACACCGGGGAGCTGTTTTTT.

This clone has only a few counts. This rearrangement joins TRBV5-1 to TRBJ2-3; D is possibly TRBD2 (5 bases). The germline V and J ends were trimmed by 5 bases and 6 bases, with 13 bases remaining between them. Germline CDR1 SGHRS, CDR2 YFSETQ. This CDR3 spans 13 amino acids. CDR3 DNA: TGCGCCAGCAGGGAGGTGACCCCGGATACGCAGTATTTT. Protein sequence: CASREVTPDTQYF.